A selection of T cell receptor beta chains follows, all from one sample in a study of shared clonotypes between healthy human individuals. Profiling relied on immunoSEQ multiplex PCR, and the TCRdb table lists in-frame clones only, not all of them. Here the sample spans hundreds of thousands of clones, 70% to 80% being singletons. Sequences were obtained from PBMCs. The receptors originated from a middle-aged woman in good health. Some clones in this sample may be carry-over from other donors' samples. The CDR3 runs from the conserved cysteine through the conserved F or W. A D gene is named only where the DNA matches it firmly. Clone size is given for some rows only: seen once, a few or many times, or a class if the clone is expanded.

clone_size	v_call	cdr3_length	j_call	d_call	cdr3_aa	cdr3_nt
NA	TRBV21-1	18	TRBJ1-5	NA	CASSKVFPGQGVNQPQHF	TGTGCCAGCAGCAAAGTGTTTCCCGGACAGGGGGTCAATCAGCCCCAGCATTTT
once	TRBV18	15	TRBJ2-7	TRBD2	CASSPSPGGGYEQYF	TGTGCCAGCTCACCGTCCCCTGGCGGGGGCTACGAGCAGTACTTC
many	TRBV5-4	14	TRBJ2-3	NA	CASSLIGLQDTQYF	TGTGCCAGCAGCTTGATAGGACTGCAAGATACGCAGTATTTT
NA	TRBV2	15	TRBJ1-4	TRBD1	CASSEGEGQVEKLFF	TGTGCCAGCAGTGAAGGGGAGGGACAGGTCGAAAAACTGTTTTTT
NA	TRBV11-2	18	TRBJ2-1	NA	CASSVRDWGKSSYNEQFF	TGTGCCAGCAGCGTAAGAGACTGGGGAAAGAGCTCCTACAATGAGCAGTTCTTC
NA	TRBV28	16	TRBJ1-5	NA	CASRERLSGVNQPQHF	TGTGCCAGCAGAGAGAGGCTTAGTGGGGTAAATCAGCCCCAGCATTTT
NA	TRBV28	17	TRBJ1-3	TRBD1	CASSSTLDRGSGNTIYF	TGTGCCAGCAGTTCTACCCTAGACAGGGGCTCTGGAAACACCATATATTTT
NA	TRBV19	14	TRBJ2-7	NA	CASSGRGPAYEQYF	TGTGCCAGTAGTGGGAGGGGGCCCGCCTACGAGCAGTACTTC
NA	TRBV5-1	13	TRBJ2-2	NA	CASSLALSQELFF	TGCGCCAGCAGCTTGGCCTTGAGTCAGGAGCTGTTTTTT
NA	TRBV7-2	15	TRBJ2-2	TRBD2	CASSPSGVRSGELFF	TGTGCCTCCTCCCCTAGCGGGGTGAGGTCCGGGGAGCTGTTTTTT
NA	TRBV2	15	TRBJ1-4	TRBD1	CASTEDRGANEKLFF	TGTGCCAGCACCGAAGACAGGGGTGCTAATGAAAAACTGTTTTTT